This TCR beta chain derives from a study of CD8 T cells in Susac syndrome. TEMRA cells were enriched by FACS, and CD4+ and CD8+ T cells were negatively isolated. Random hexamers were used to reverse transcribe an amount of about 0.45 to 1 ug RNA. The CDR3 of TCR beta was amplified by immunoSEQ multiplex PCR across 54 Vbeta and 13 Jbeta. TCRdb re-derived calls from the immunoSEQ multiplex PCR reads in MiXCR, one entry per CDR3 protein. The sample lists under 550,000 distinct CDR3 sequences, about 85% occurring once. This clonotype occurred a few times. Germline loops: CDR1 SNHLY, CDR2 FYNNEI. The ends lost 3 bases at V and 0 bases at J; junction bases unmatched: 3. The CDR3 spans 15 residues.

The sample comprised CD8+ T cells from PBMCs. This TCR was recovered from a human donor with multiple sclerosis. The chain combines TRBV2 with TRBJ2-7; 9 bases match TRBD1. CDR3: CASSDPGQGSYEQYF. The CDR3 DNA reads TGTGCCAGCAGTGACCCGGGACAGGGCTCCTACGAGCAGTACTTC.